This TCR beta chain was captured in a study of OX40 agonist ivuxolimab in advanced cancers. Study-wide results and caveats: It was also the case that some nonresponders had low normalized T-cell clonal expansion.

As to this clone: Its matching antigen is unknown.

Here immunoSEQ multiplex PCR was the method, and the copy in TCRdb shows in-frame clones only, minus some. The table includes roughly 90,000 clones, roughly 90% detected once. Deletions cut 2 bases from V and 1 base from J, with 13 bases between. CDR3 size: 16 residues. Germline V gives CDR1 KGHSH, CDR2 LQKENI. This sample comprised CD4+ or CD8+ T cells sorted from blood, obtained in a trial of the OX40 agonist ivuxolimab. The clonotype comes from an adult with an advanced solid tumor such as melanoma, head and neck, liver or kidney cancer. The V and J genes are TRBV18 and TRBJ2-3, with D hard to call. As DNA, the CDR3 is TGTGCCAGCTCACCAAGGCGTACCTGGGGCACAGATACGCAGTATTTT. This sequence encodes CASSPRRTWGTDTQYF.